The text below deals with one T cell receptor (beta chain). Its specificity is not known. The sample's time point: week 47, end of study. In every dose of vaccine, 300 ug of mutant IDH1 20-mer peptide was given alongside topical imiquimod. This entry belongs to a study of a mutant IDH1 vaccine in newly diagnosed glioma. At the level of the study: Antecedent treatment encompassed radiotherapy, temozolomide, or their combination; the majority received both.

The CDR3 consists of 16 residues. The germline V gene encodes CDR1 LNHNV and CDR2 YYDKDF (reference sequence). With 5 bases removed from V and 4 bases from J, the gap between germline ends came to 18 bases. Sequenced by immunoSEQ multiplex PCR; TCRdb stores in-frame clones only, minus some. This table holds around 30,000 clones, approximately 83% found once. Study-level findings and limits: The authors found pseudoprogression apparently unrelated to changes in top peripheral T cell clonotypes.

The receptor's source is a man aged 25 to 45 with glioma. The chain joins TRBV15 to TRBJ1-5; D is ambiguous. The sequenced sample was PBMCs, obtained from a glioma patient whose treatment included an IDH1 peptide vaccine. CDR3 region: CATSARAARYNQPQHF. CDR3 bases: TGTGCCACCAGCGCAAGGGCCGCGCGATATAATCAGCCCCAGCATTTT.